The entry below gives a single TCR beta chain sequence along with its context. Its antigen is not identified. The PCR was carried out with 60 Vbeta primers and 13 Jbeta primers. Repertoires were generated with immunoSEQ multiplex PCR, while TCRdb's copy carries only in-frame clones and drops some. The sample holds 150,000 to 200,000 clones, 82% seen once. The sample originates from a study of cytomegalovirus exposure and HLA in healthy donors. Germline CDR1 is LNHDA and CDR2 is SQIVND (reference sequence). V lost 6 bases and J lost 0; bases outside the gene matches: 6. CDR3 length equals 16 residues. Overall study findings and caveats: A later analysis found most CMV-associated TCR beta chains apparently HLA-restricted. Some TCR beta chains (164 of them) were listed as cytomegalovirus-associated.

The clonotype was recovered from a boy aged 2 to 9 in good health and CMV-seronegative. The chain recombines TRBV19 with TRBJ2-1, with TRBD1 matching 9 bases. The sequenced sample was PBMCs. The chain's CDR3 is CASRGTGLFSYNEQFF. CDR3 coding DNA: TGTGCCAGTAGGGGGACAGGGCTCTTCTCCTACAATGAGCAGTTCTTC.